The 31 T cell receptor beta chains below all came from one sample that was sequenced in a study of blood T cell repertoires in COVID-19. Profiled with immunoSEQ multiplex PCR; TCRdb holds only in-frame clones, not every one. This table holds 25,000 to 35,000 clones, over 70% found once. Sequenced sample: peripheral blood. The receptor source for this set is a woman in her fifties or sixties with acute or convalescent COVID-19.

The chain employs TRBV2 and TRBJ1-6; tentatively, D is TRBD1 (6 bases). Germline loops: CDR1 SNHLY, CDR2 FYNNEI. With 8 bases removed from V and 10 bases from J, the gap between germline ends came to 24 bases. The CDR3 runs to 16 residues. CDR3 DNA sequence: TGTGCCAGCGCGGAGGGGGGGGCCTTGGTGAGATCACCCCTCCACTTT. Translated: CASAEGGALVRSPLHF.

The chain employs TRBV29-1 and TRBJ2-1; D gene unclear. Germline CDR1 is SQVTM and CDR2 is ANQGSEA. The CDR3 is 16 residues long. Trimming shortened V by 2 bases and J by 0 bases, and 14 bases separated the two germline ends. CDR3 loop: CSVESKKSSSYNEQFF. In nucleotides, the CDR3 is TGCAGCGTTGAAAGTAAGAAGTCGAGCTCCTACAATGAGCAGTTCTTC.

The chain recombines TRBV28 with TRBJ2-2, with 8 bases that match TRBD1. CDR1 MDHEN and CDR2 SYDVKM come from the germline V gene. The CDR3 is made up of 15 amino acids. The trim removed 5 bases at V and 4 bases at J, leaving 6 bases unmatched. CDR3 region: CASSPWDRFTGELFF. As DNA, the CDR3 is TGTGCCAGCAGTCCCTGGGACAGGTTCACCGGGGAGCTGTTTTTT.

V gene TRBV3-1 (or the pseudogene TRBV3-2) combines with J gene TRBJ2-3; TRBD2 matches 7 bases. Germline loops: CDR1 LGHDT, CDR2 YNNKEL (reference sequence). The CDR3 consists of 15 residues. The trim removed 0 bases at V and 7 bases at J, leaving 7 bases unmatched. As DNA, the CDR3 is TGTGCCAGCAGCCAAGACCCGGGGGGACGATATACGCAGTATTTT. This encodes CASSQDPGGRYTQYF.

The CDR3 loop is CASSQALTSYNEQFF. DNA of the CDR3: TGCGCCAGCAGCCAAGCCCTGACTAGTTACAATGAGCAGTTCTTC. The chain is built from TRBV4-1 and TRBJ2-1; a weak D match, TRBD2 (6 bases). Trimming took off 1 base at V and 4 bases at J, with 11 bases between the two ends. Germline values: CDR1 MGHRA, CDR2 YSYEKL. The CDR3 consists of 15 residues.

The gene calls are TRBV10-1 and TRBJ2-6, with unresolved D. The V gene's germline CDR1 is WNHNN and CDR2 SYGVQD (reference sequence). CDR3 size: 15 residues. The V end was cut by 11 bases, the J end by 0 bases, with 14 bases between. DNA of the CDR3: TGCGCCGTAGGAGACGCTAGCTCTGGGGCCAACGTCCTGACTTTC. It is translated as CAVGDASSGANVLTF.

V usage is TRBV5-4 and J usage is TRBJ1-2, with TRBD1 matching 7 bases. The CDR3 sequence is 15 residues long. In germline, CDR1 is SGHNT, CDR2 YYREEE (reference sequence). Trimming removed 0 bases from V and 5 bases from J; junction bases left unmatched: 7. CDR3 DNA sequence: TGTGCCAGCAGCTTGGCGGCGACAGGGAAATATGGCTACACCTTC. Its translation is CASSLAATGKYGYTF.

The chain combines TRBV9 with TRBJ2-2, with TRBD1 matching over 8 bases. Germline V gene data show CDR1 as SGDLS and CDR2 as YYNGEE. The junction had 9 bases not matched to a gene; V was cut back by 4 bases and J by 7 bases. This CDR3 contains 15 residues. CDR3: CASSSQPGGVGELFF. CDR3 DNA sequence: TGTGCCAGCAGCTCTCAACCAGGGGGCGTCGGGGAGCTGTTTTTT.

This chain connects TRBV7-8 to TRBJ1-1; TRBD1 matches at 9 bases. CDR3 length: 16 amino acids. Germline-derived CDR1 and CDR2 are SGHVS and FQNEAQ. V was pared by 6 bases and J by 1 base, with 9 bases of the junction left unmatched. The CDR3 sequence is CASSENRGRGNTEAFF. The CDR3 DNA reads TGTGCCAGCAGTGAAAACAGGGGGCGCGGGAACACTGAAGCTTTCTTT.

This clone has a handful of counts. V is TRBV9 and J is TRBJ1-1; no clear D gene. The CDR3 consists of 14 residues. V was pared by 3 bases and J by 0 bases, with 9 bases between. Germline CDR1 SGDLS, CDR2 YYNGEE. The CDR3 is CASSARLLNTEAFF. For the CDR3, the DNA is TGTGCCAGCAGCGCCCGACTCCTGAACACTGAAGCTTTCTTT.

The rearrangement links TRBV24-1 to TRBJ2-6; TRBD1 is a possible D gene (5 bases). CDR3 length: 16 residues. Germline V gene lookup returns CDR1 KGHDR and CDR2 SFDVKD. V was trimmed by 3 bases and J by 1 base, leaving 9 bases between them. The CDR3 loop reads CATSDTRASGANVLTF. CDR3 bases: TGTGCCACCAGTGATACCAGGGCGTCTGGGGCCAACGTCCTGACTTTC.

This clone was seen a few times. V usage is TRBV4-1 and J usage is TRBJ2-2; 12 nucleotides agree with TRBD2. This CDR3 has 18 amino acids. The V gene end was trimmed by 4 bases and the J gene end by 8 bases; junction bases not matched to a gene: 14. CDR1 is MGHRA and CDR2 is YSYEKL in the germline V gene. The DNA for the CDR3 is TGCGCCAGCAGCCTCTCTAGCCCTGGACTAGCGGGGTCTGGGGAGCTGTTTTTT. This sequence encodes CASSLSSPGLAGSGELFF.

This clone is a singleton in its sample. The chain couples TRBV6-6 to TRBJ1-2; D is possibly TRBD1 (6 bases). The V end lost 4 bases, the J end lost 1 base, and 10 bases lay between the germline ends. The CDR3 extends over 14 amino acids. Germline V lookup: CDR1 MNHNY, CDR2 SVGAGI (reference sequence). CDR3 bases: TGTGCCAGCAGTTCAAACAGGGATAACTATGGCTACACCTTC. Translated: CASSSNRDNYGYTF.

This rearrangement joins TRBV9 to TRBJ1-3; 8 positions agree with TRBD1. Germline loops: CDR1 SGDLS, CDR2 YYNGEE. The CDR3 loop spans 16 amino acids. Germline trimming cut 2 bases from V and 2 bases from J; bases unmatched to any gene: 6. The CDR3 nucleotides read TGTGCCAGCAGCGTGAACCTGGACAGGGCTGGAAACACCATATATTTT. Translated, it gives CASSVNLDRAGNTIYF.

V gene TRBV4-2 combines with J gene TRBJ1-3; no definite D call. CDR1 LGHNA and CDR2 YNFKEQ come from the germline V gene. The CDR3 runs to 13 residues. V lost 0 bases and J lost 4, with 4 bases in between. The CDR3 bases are TGTGCCAGCAGCCAAGATCAGGGAAACACCATATATTTT. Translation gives CASSQDQGNTIYF.

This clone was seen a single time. The CDR3 bases are TGCGCCAGCAGATCTCTGGCGGGGTACAATGAGCAGTTCTTC. Protein sequence: CASRSLAGYNEQFF. The rearrangement joins TRBV10-2 to TRBJ2-1, with a tentative D call TRBD2 (6 bases). V lost 6 bases and J lost 4, with 13 bases in between. The CDR3 consists of 14 residues. Germline CDR1 WSHSY, CDR2 SAAADI.

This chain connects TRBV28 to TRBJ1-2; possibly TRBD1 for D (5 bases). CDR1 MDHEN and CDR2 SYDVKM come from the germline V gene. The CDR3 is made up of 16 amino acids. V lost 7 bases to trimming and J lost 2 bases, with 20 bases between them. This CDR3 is CASTSPGLSPNYGYTF. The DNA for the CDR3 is TGTGCCAGCACCTCCCCAGGGCTTTCCCCCAACTATGGCTACACCTTC.

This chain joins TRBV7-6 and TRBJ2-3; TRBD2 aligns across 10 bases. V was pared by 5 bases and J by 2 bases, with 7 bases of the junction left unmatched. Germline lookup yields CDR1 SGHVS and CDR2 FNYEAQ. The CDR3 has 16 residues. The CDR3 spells CASSILAGGITDTQYF. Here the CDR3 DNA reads TGTGCCAGCAGCATTTTAGCGGGGGGCATCACAGATACGCAGTATTTT.

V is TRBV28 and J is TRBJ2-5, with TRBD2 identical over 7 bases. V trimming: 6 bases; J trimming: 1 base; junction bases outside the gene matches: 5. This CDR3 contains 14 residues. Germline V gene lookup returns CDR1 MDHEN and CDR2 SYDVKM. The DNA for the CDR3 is TGTGCCAGCAGCTCGACGGGGGGCCAAGAGACCCAGTACTTC. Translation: CASSSTGGQETQYF.

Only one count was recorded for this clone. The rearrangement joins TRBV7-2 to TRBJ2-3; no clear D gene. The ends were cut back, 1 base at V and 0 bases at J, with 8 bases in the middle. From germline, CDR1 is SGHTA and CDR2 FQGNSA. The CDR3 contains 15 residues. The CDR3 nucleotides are TGTGCCAGCAGCTTAGAGGAGCCGAGCACAGATACGCAGTATTTT. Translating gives CASSLEEPSTDTQYF. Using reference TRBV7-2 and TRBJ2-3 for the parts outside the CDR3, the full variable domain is GAGVSQSPSNKVTEKGKDVELRCDPISGHTALYWYRQSLGQGLEFLIYFQGNSAPDKSGLPSDRFSAERTGGSVSTLTIQRTQQEDSAVYLCASSLEEPSTDTQYFGPGTRLTVL.

The CDR3 coding sequence is TGTGCCAGCAGTCCCCCCTCTAGCAAAGAGACCCAGTACTTC. Amino acid sequence: CASSPPSSKETQYF. This chain uses TRBV28 with TRBJ2-5; a weak D match, TRBD2 (5 bases). Germline-derived CDR1 and CDR2 are MDHEN and SYDVKM. V was trimmed by 5 bases and J by 3 bases, leaving 13 bases between them. CDR3 size: 14 residues.

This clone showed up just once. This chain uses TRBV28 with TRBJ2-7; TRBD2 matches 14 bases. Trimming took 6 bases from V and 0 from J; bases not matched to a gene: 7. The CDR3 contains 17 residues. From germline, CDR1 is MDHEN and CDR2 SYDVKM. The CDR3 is CASRGGTSGGYSYEQYF. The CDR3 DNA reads TGTGCCAGCAGAGGCGGGACTAGCGGGGGCTACTCCTACGAGCAGTACTTC.

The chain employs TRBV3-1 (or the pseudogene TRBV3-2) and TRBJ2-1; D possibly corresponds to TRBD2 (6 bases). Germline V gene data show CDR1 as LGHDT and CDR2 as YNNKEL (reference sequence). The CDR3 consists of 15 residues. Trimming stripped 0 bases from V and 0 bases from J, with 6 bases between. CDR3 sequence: CASSQEGGSYNEQFF. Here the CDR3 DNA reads TGTGCCAGCAGCCAAGAGGGGGGCTCCTACAATGAGCAGTTCTTC.

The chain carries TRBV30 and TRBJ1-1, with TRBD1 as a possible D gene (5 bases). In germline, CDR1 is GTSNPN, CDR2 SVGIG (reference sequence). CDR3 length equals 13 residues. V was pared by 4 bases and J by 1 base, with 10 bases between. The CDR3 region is CAWNLGQNTEAFF. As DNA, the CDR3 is TGTGCCTGGAACCTAGGACAGAACACTGAAGCTTTCTTT.

The CDR3 nucleotides read TGTGCCAGCAGTGAGGGACAGTCAGTGGATGAGCAGTTCTTC. Amino acids: CASSEGQSVDEQFF. The chain uses TRBV6-1 and TRBJ2-1; 7 bases map to TRBD1. The CDR3 length is 14 residues. Germline lookup yields CDR1 MNHNS and CDR2 SASEGT. The V gene end was trimmed by 3 bases and the J gene end by 8 bases; junction bases not matched to a gene: 7.

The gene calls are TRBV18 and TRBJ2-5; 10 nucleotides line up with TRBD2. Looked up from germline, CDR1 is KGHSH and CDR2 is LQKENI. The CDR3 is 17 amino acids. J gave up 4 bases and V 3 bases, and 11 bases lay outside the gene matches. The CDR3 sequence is CASSPRPGASGGETQYF. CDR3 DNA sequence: TGTGCCAGCTCACCCCGGCCCGGAGCTAGCGGGGGAGAGACCCAGTACTTC.

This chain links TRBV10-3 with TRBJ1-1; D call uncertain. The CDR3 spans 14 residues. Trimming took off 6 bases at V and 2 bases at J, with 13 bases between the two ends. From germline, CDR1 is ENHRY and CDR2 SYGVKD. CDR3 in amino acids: CAIRGQVGNTEAFF. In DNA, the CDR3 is TGTGCCATCAGGGGTCAGGTAGGCAACACTGAAGCTTTCTTT.

The DNA of the CDR3 is TGCGCCAGCAGCTTGGAACAGGGGGCGCGGGGCTACACCTTC. It translates to CASSLEQGARGYTF. The chain links TRBV5-1 to TRBJ1-2; 9 bases fit TRBD1. V lost 0 bases, J lost 8 bases, and 5 bases stayed unmatched. Germline V gives CDR1 SGHRS, CDR2 YFSETQ. This CDR3 has 14 amino acids. The full variable domain, in which reference TRBV5-1 and TRBJ1-2 provide the parts outside the CDR3, is KAGVTQTPRYLIKTRGQQVTLSCSPISGHRSVSWYQQTPGQGLQFLFEYFSETQRNKGNFPGRFSGRQFSNSRSEMNVSTLELGDSALYLCASSLEQGARGYTFGSGTRLTVV.

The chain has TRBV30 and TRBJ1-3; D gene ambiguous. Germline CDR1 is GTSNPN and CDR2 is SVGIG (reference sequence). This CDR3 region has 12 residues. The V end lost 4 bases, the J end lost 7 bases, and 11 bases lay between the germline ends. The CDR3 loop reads CAWKVGGNTIYF. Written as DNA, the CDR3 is TGTGCCTGGAAGGTAGGAGGGAACACCATATATTTT.

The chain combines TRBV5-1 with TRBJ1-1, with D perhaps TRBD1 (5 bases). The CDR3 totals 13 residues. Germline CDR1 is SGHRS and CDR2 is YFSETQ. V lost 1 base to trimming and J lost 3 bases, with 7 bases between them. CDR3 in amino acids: CASSLWGDTEAFF. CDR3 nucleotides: TGCGCCAGCAGCTTGTGGGGGGACACTGAAGCTTTCTTT.

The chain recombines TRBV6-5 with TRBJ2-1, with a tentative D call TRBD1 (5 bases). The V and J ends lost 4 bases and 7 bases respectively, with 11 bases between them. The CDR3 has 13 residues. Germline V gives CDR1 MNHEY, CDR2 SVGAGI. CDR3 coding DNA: TGTGCCAGCAGTTCGGCAGGGCGGAATGAGCAGTTCTTC. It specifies CASSSAGRNEQFF.